This TCR beta chain came from a study of shared clonotypes between healthy human individuals. The study, taken as a whole, reports: Larger richness was generally estimated for naive than memory subsets.

The germline V gene encodes CDR1 SGHRS and CDR2 YFSETQ. V was trimmed by 0 bases and J by 3 bases, leaving 13 bases between them. The CDR3 consists of 15 residues. The protocol was immunoSEQ multiplex PCR, while the TCRdb copy is restricted to in-frame clones and leaves out a portion. The sample lists about 2.4 million clones, 93% occurring once. About this clone: Antigen specificity is unknown.

Healthy adults negative for HIV, lacking recent acute infections or vaccinations, served as donors. The investigators split CD4+ cells into a CD45RA+ naive subset and a CD45RA-negative memory subset. Material: naive CD4+ T cells from PBMCs. Subset noted: CD45RA+ positively selected. The receptor comes from a man younger than 30 in good health. Some clones in this sample may be carry-over from other donors' samples. The chain employs TRBV5-1 and TRBJ2-7, with D unclear. The CDR3 protein is CASSLEGQAIYEQYF. For the CDR3, the DNA is TGCGCCAGCAGCTTGGAAGGGCAGGCCATCTACGAGCAGTACTTC.